The source of this T cell receptor (beta chain) is a study of T cell responses to AZD1222 COVID-19 vaccine. Regarding the study as a whole: Sampled repertoires all dated from after the peak T cell response. When two AZD1222 doses had been given, Spike-specific TCR breadth and depth rose.

The method was immunoSEQ multiplex PCR; TCRdb's version includes in-frame clones alone and lacks a portion of them. The table lists roughly 93,000 clones, over 85% of them singletons, with roughly 2.8% in the top ten. This clone has a single count. Its antigen is currently unknown. The starting material was peripheral blood, obtained on day 0 of MenACWY control vaccination. The receptor was derived from an adult in good health.

CDR3 loop: CASSPPSAGANVLTF. The DNA for the CDR3 is TGTGCCAGCTCACCACCCTCCGCTGGGGCCAACGTCCTGACTTTC. The chain combines TRBV18 with TRBJ2-6; D is ambiguous. This CDR3 spans 15 amino acids. The V end was cut by 0 bases, the J end by 2 bases, with 5 bases between. Germline CDR1 reads KGHSH; CDR2 reads LQKENI.